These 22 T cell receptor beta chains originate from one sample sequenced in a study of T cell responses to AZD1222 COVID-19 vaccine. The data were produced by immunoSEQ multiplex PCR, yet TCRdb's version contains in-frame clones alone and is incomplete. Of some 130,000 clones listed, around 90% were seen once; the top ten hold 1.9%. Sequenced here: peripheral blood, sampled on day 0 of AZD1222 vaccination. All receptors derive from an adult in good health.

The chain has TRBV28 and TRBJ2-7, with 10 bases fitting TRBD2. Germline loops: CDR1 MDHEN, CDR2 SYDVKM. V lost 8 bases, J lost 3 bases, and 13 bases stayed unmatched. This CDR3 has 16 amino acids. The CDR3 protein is CASLGARTSGNYEQYF. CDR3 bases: TGTGCCAGCTTGGGGGCCCGGACTAGCGGAAACTACGAGCAGTACTTC.

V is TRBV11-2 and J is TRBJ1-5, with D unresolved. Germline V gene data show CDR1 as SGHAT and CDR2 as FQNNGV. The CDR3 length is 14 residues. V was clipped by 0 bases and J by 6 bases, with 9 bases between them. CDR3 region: CASSLDGPGQPQHF. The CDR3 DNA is TGTGCCAGCAGCTTAGATGGGCCGGGTCAGCCCCAGCATTTT. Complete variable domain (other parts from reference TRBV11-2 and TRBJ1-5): EAGVAQSPRYKIIEKRQSVAFWCNPISGHATLYWYQQILGQGPKLLIQFQNNGVVDDSQLPKDRFSAERLKGVDSTLKIQPAKLEDSAVYLCASSLDGPGQPQHFGDGTRLSIL.

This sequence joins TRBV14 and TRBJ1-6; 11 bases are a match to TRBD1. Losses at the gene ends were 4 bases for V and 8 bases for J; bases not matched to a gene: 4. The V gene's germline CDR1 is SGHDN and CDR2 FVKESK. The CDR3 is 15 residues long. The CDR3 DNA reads TGTGCCAGCAGCCCCCGGGGACAGGGGGATTCACCCCTCCACTTT. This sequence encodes CASSPRGQGDSPLHF.

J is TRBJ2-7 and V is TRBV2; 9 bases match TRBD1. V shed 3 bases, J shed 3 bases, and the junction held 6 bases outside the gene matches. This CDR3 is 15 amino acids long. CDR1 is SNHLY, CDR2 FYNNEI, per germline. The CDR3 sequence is CASSDDRGWDYEQYF. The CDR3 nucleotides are TGTGCCAGCAGTGACGACAGGGGGTGGGACTACGAGCAGTACTTC.

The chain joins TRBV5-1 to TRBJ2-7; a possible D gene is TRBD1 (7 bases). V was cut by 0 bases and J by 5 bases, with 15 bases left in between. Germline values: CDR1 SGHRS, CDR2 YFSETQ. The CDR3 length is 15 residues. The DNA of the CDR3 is TGCGCCAGCAGCTTGGGGTCGGAGGGGGCCCACGAGCAGTACTTC. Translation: CASSLGSEGAHEQYF.

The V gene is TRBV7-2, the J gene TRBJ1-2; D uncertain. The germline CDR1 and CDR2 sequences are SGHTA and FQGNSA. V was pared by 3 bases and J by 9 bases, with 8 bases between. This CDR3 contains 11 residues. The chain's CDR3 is CASSLENSYTF. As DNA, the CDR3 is TGTGCCAGCAGCTTGGAGAATAGCTACACCTTC.

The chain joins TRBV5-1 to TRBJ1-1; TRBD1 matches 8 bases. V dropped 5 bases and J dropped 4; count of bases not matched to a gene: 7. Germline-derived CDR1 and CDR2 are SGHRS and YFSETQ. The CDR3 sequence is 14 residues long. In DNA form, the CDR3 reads TGCGCCAGCAGAGGACAGGGTATGAGCACTGAAGCTTTCTTT. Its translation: CASRGQGMSTEAFF.

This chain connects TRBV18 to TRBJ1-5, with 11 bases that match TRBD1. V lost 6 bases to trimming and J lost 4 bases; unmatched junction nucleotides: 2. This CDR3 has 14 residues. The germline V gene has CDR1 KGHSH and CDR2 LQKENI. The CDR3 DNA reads TGTGCCAGCTCCGGGACAGGGGGGAATCAGCCCCAGCATTTT. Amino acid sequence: CASSGTGGNQPQHF. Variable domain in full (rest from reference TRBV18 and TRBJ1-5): NAGVMQNPRHLVRRRGQEARLRCSPMKGHSHVYWYRQLPEEGLKFMVYLQKENIIDESGMPKERFSAEFPKEGPSILRIQQVVRGDSAAYFCASSGTGGNQPQHFGDGTRLSIL.

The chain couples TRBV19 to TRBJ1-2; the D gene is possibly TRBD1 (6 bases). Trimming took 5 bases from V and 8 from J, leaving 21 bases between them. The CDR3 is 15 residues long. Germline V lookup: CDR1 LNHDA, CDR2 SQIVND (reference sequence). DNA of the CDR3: TGTGCCAGTAGTGGGACCGGGACATCAAGTACGGGCTACACCTTC. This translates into CASSGTGTSSTGYTF.

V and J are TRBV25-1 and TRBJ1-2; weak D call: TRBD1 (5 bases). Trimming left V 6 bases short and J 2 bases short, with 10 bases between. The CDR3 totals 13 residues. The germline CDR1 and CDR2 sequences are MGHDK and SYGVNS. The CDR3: CASRETDNYGYTF. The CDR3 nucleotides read TGTGCCAGCAGGGAGACAGACAACTATGGCTACACCTTC.

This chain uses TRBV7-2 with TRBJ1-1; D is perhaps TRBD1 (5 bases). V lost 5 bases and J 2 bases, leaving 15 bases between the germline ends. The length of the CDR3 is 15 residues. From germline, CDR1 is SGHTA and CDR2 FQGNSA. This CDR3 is CASSRTSGPNTEAFF. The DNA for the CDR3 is TGTGCCAGCAGCAGGACATCCGGGCCAAACACTGAAGCTTTCTTT.

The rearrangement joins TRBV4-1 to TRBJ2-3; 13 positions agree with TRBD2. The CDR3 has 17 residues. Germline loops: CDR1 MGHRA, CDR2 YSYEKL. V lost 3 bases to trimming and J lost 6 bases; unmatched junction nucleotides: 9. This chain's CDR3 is CASSQEGLAGRKDTQYF. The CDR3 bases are TGCGCCAGCAGCCAGGAGGGACTAGCGGGGAGAAAGGATACGCAGTATTTT.

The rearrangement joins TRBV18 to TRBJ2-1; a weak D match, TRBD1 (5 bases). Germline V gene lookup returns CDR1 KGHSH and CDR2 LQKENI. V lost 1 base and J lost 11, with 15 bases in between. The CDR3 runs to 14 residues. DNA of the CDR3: TGTGCCAGCTCACCACTAGTTAAAGACAGCCAGCAGTTCTTC. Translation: CASSPLVKDSQQFF.

The CDR3 loop reads CSANGNEQFF. CDR3 DNA sequence: TGCAGTGCTAACGGAAATGAGCAGTTCTTC. The chain has TRBV20-1 and TRBJ2-1; D is unresolved. V lost 4 bases, J lost 7 bases, and 5 bases lay in between. The CDR3 has 10 amino acids. The germline CDR1 and CDR2 sequences are DFQATT and SNEGSKA (reference sequence).

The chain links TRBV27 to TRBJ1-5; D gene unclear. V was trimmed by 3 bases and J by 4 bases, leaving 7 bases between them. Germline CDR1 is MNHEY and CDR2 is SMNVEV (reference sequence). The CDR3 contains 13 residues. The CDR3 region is CASSFEGNQPQHF. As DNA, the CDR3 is TGTGCCAGCAGTTTTGAAGGAAATCAGCCCCAGCATTTT.

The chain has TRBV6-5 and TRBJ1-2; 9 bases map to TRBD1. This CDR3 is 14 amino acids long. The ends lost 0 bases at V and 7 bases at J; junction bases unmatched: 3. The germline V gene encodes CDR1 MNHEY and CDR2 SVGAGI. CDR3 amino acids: CASSYSVQGAGYTF. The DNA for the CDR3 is TGTGCCAGCAGTTACTCGGTACAGGGGGCTGGCTACACCTTC.

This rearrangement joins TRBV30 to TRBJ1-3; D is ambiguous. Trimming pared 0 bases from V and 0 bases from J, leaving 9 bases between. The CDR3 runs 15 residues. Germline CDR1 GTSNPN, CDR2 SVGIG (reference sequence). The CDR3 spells CAWSVLPVSGNTIYF. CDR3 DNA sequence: TGTGCCTGGAGTGTACTGCCAGTCTCTGGAAACACCATATATTTT.

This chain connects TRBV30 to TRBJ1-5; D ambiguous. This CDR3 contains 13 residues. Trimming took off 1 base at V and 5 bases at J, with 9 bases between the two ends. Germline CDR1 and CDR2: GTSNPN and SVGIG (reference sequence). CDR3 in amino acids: CAWSEGVHQPQHF. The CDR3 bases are TGTGCCTGGAGTGAGGGAGTTCATCAGCCCCAGCATTTT.

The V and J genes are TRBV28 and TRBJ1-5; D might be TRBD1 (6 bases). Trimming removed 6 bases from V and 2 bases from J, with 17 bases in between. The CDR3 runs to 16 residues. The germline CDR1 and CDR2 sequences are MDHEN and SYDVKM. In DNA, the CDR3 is TGTGCCAGCAGGCTATGGGGGGGCCAGGGCAATCAGCCCCAGCATTTT. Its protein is CASRLWGGQGNQPQHF.

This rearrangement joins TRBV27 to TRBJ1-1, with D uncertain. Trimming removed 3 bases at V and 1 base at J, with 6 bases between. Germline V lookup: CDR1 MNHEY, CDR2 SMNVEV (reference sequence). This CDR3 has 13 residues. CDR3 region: CASSFRENTEAFF. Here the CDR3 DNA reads TGTGCCAGCAGTTTTAGGGAGAACACTGAAGCTTTCTTT.

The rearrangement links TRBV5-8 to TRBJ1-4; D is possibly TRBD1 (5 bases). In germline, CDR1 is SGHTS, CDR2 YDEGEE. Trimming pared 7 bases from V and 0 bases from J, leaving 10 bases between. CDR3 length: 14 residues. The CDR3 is CASGPGATNEKLFF. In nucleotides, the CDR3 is TGTGCCAGCGGCCCGGGGGCAACTAATGAAAAACTGTTTTTT.

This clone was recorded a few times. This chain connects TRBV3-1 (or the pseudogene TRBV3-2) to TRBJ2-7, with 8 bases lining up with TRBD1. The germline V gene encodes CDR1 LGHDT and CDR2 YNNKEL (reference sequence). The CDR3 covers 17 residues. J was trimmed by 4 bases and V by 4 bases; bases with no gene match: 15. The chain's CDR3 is CASSPPPGQGNFYEQYF. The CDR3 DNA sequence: TGTGCCAGCAGCCCACCACCTGGACAGGGAAATTTTTACGAGCAGTACTTC.